One and the same sample provided the 28 T cell receptor beta chains below, sequenced in a study of blood T cell repertoires in COVID-19. Libraries were prepared by immunoSEQ multiplex PCR; TCRdb keeps only in-frame clonotypes and omits some of them. Among almost 250,000 clones listed, around nine tenths were seen once. Sequencing input: PBMCs or T cells enriched from blood (not recorded which). Receptors were obtained from a woman aged 50 to 60 who had recovered from COVID-19.

V usage is TRBV10-3 and J usage is TRBJ2-4, with 7 bases lining up with TRBD1. The germline V gene encodes CDR1 ENHRY and CDR2 SYGVKD. The ends lost 5 bases at V and 0 bases at J; junction bases unmatched: 7. The CDR3 spans 16 residues. This chain's CDR3 is CAISPTGQIAKNIQYF. CDR3 DNA sequence: TGTGCCATCAGTCCGACGGGACAGATAGCCAAAAACATTCAGTACTTC.

The chain couples TRBV9 to TRBJ1-3, with D possibly being TRBD1 (5 bases). The CDR3 totals 17 residues. Per germline, CDR1 SGDLS and CDR2 YYNGEE. V lost 0 bases and J lost 2, with 15 bases in between. The CDR3 region has the DNA TGTGCCAGCAGCGTAGGTGAAGCAGGGCTAGCTGGAAACACCATATATTTT. It translates to CASSVGEAGLAGNTIYF.

The J gene is TRBJ1-3, the V gene TRBV28; a possible D gene is TRBD1 (6 bases). The CDR3 is 14 residues long. Trimming pared 6 bases from V and 5 bases from J, leaving 14 bases between. Germline lookup yields CDR1 MDHEN and CDR2 SYDVKM. DNA of the CDR3: TGTGCCAGCAGCCACAGGGATTCTAGAAACACCATATATTTT. Protein product: CASSHRDSRNTIYF.

The gene calls are TRBV29-1 and TRBJ1-1; 7 nucleotides align to TRBD1. The CDR3 is 12 amino acids. Germline trimming cut 4 bases from V and 11 bases from J; bases unmatched to any gene: 10. Germline CDR1 reads SQVTM; CDR2 reads ANQGSEA. The CDR3 bases are TGCAGCGTTGCCGGGACAGATGATTTGGCTTTCTTT. It codes for CSVAGTDDLAFF.

The chain uses TRBV9 and TRBJ1-6; 9 nucleotides line up with TRBD1. CDR1 SGDLS and CDR2 YYNGEE come from the germline V gene. This CDR3 is 16 amino acids long. Trimming cost V 3 bases and J 7 bases; bases outside gene matches: 8. The CDR3 DNA sequence: TGTGCCAGCAGCGAAACCATCGGGACAGGGAATTCACCCCTCCACTTT. It translates to CASSETIGTGNSPLHF. The complete variable domain, with remaining parts taken from reference TRBV9 and TRBJ1-6, reads DSGVTQTPKHLITATGQRVTLRCSPRSGDLSVYWYQQSLDQGLQFLIQYYNGEERAKGNILERFSAQQFPDLHSELNLSSLELGDSALYFCASSETIGTGNSPLHFGNGTRLTVT.

This chain joins TRBV18 and TRBJ2-1; TRBD2 aligns across 9 bases. In germline, CDR1 is KGHSH, CDR2 LQKENI. The CDR3 spans 18 residues. V lost 3 bases to trimming and J lost 4 bases; unmatched junction nucleotides: 13. CDR3 region: CASSPRSNSGGFYNEQFF. The CDR3 DNA reads as TGTGCCAGCTCACCGCGTAGTAATAGCGGGGGTTTTTACAATGAGCAGTTCTTC. The full variable domain, its missing parts supplied by reference TRBV18 and TRBJ2-1, is NAGVMQNPRHLVRRRGQEARLRCSPMKGHSHVYWYRQLPEEGLKFMVYLQKENIIDESGMPKERFSAEFPKEGPSILRIQQVVRGDSAAYFCASSPRSNSGGFYNEQFFGPGTRLTVL.

The rearrangement links TRBV6-5 to TRBJ2-7, with D possibly matching TRBD2 (5 bases). This CDR3 contains 14 residues. Trimming removed 8 bases from V and 2 bases from J, with 16 bases in between. The germline CDR1 and CDR2 sequences are MNHEY and SVGAGI. In nucleotides, the CDR3 is TGTGCCAGCTCCCGACGGGGTACCACCTACGAGCAGTACTTC. Its protein is CASSRRGTTYEQYF.

The chain combines TRBV19 with TRBJ1-3; no definite D call. Trimming left V 5 bases short and J 4 bases short, with 12 bases between. The CDR3 is 14 residues long. The V gene's germline CDR1 is LNHDA and CDR2 SQIVND (reference sequence). The CDR3 DNA is TGTGCCAGTAGTTCGAAAGGCGGGGGAAACACCATATATTTT. Encoded protein: CASSSKGGGNTIYF.

The rearrangement uses TRBV4-2 and TRBJ2-4, with 8 nucleotides matching TRBD1. CDR3 length equals 13 residues. The J segment lost 5 bases and the V segment lost 10 bases, leaving 7 bases of the junction unmatched. The V gene's germline CDR1 is LGHNA and CDR2 YNFKEQ. Here the CDR3 DNA reads TGTGCCACTTCGACAGGGGCGGAAAACATTCAGTACTTC. Protein product: CATSTGAENIQYF.

The V gene is TRBV29-1, the J gene TRBJ2-1; TRBD1 is a possible D gene (5 bases). CDR3 length equals 12 residues. Trimming cost V 0 bases and J 9 bases, with 9 bases left between them. Germline lookup yields CDR1 SQVTM and CDR2 ANQGSEA. CDR3 protein: CSVEDNDSEQFF. In DNA form, the CDR3 reads TGCAGCGTTGAAGATAACGACAGTGAGCAGTTCTTC.

V and J are TRBV29-1 and TRBJ1-1; no clear D gene. Trimming cost V 4 bases and J 0 bases, with 12 bases left between them. CDR1 and CDR2 from the germline V gene are SQVTM and ANQGSEA. The CDR3 loop spans 14 amino acids. The CDR3 spells CSVVGRQVNTEAFF. In nucleotides, the CDR3 is TGCAGCGTTGTCGGCAGACAAGTGAACACTGAAGCTTTCTTT.

The chain couples TRBV5-1 to TRBJ1-2, with D perhaps matching TRBD1 (6 bases). The germline CDR1 and CDR2 sequences are SGHRS and YFSETQ. Trimming stripped 2 bases from V and 8 bases from J, with 22 bases between. This CDR3 has 16 residues. The CDR3 coding sequence is TGCGCCAGCAGCTTCCTCGAATCAGGGGATGCAGGGGGCTACACCTTC. This encodes CASSFLESGDAGGYTF.

The rearrangement links TRBV11-2 to TRBJ2-2, with 11 bases fitting TRBD1. V lost 6 bases, J lost 6 bases, and 12 bases stayed unmatched. Germline assignment: CDR1 SGHAT and CDR2 FQNNGV. There are 17 residues in the CDR3. The CDR3 DNA reads TGTGCCAGCAGAAAAGCGCGGGACAGGGGGTTGTCCGGGGAGCTGTTTTTT. Translation: CASRKARDRGLSGELFF.

The chain combines TRBV6-1 with TRBJ1-1; D possibly corresponds to TRBD1 (5 bases). Trimming stripped 0 bases from V and 11 bases from J, with 7 bases between. The germline gives CDR1 MNHNS, CDR2 SASEGT. CDR3 length: 11 residues. CDR3 region: CASSEAGVAFF. CDR3 in DNA: TGTGCCAGCAGTGAAGCAGGGGTGGCTTTCTTT.

The chain employs TRBV28 and TRBJ2-6, with a weak D call TRBD1 (6 bases). Germline assignment: CDR1 MDHEN and CDR2 SYDVKM. This CDR3 is built from 16 residues. Trimming took off 1 base at V and 3 bases at J, with 10 bases between the two ends. CDR3 coding DNA: TGTGCCAGCAGTTTATATCAGGGGAGTGGGGCCAACGTCCTGACTTTC. It codes for CASSLYQGSGANVLTF.

The rearrangement links TRBV11-2 to TRBJ2-7; 10 bases are shared with TRBD1. The J segment lost 3 bases and the V segment lost 7 bases, leaving 3 bases of the junction unmatched. Germline values: CDR1 SGHAT, CDR2 FQNNGV. This CDR3 comprises 13 residues. CDR3 amino acids: CASTRDRGYEQYF. The CDR3 DNA sequence: TGTGCCAGCACAAGGGACAGGGGCTACGAGCAGTACTTC.

The chain combines TRBV30 with TRBJ2-7, with 10 bases lining up with TRBD2. Trimming at V came to 2 bases and at J to 5 bases, leaving 9 bases not matched to a gene. Germline loops: CDR1 GTSNPN, CDR2 SVGIG (reference sequence). This CDR3 comprises 15 residues. The CDR3 nucleotides read TGTGCCTGGAGTAAAAGCGGGAGGGCCGCAGACGAGCAGTACTTC. Translated: CAWSKSGRAADEQYF.

This chain links TRBV7-2 with TRBJ1-6; D ambiguous. This CDR3 region has 18 residues. Germline-derived CDR1 and CDR2 are SGHTA and FQGNSA. V dropped 1 base and J dropped 5 bases, with 18 bases sitting between them. The CDR3 nucleotides are TGTGCCAGCAGCTTAGTATCGACCCCCCTTGGAGATAATTCACCCCTCCACTTT. It encodes CASSLVSTPLGDNSPLHF.

The chain uses TRBV30 and TRBJ2-7, with 12 bases matching TRBD2. Germline CDR1 is GTSNPN and CDR2 is SVGIG (reference sequence). The CDR3 consists of 14 residues. Trimming at V came to 7 bases and at J to 3 bases, leaving 7 bases not matched to a gene. CDR3 sequence reads: CAYIKTSGSYEQYF. The CDR3 nucleotides read TGTGCCTACATTAAGACTAGCGGGAGCTACGAGCAGTACTTC.

V usage is TRBV19 and J usage is TRBJ2-7, with D unclear. From germline, CDR1 is LNHDA and CDR2 SQIVND (reference sequence). The CDR3 is 13 residues long. The V and J ends lost 6 bases and 6 bases respectively, with 15 bases between them. The CDR3 nucleotides read TGTGCCAGTAGACCTACTCTCAATTCCGAGCAGTACTTC. Protein product: CASRPTLNSEQYF.

This clone has just a few counts. The genes are TRBV29-1 and TRBJ1-2; TRBD1 agrees at 9 bases. The CDR3 sequence is 12 residues long. J gave up 8 bases and V 3 bases, and 4 bases lay outside the gene matches. In germline, CDR1 is SQVTM, CDR2 ANQGSEA. The CDR3 region has the DNA TGCAGCGTTGAGACACAGGGGGCAGGCTACACCTTC. Translation gives CSVETQGAGYTF.

The rearrangement links TRBV28 to TRBJ1-3, with D unclear. V was trimmed by 3 bases and J by 0 bases, leaving 6 bases between them. Germline V lookup: CDR1 MDHEN, CDR2 SYDVKM. The CDR3 sequence is 14 residues long. CDR3 loop: CASSLEVSGNTIYF. CDR3 bases: TGTGCCAGCAGTTTGGAGGTCTCTGGAAACACCATATATTTT. Combining the CDR3 with reference TRBV28 and TRBJ1-3 gives the whole variable domain DVKVTQSSRYLVKRTGEKVFLECVQDMDHENMFWYRQDPGLGLRLIYFSYDVKMKEKGDIPEGYSVSREKKERFSLILESASTNQTSMYLCASSLEVSGNTIYFGEGSWLTVV.

The rearrangement joins TRBV2 to TRBJ1-2, with D perhaps TRBD1 (6 bases). CDR1 is SNHLY, CDR2 FYNNEI, per germline. Trimming removed 5 bases at V and 5 bases at J, with 9 bases between. The CDR3 consists of 12 residues. The CDR3 is CASSLDSYGYTF. CDR3 bases: TGTGCCAGCAGTTTGGACAGTTATGGCTACACCTTC.

The chain combines TRBV7-6 with TRBJ2-7, with D hard to call. The germline V gene encodes CDR1 SGHVS and CDR2 FNYEAQ. This CDR3 spans 16 amino acids. V was trimmed by 5 bases and J by 2 bases, leaving 19 bases between them. CDR3: CASSGEAWPGTYEQYF. In DNA, the CDR3 is TGTGCCAGCAGCGGCGAAGCTTGGCCAGGAACCTACGAGCAGTACTTC.

This clone was seen more than once but under ten times. The chain combines TRBV27 with TRBJ1-2; possibly TRBD1 for D (5 bases). Germline CDR1 and CDR2: MNHEY and SMNVEV (reference sequence). The CDR3 has 15 amino acids. The germline V and J ends were trimmed by 5 bases and 4 bases, with 17 bases remaining between them. This CDR3 is CASSPSGVGGYGYTF. For the CDR3, the DNA is TGTGCCAGCAGTCCCTCGGGGGTCGGGGGCTATGGCTACACCTTC.

The chain is built from TRBV7-8 and TRBJ2-4, with 10 bases fitting TRBD2. Germline V gene sequence: CDR1 SGHVS, CDR2 FQNEAQ. The CDR3 has 20 residues. V dropped 5 bases and J dropped 0; count of bases not matched to a gene: 16. CDR3 in DNA: TGTGCCAGCAGCCCTCGACGACTAGCGGGCCTCGGGGTAGCCAAAAACATTCAGTACTTC. Translation gives CASSPRRLAGLGVAKNIQYF.

The chain combines TRBV11-2 with TRBJ2-2; 9 bases fit TRBD2. CDR1 SGHAT and CDR2 FQNNGV come from the germline V gene. V dropped 0 bases and J dropped 7; count of bases not matched to a gene: 15. CDR3 size: 19 residues. CDR3 in DNA: TGTGCCAGCAGCTTAGACCCCCTACGTAGCGGGAGTTCGGGCGGGGAGCTGTTTTTT. Amino acid sequence: CASSLDPLRSGSSGGELFF. The full variable domain, rest sourced from reference TRBV11-2 and TRBJ2-2, is EAGVAQSPRYKIIEKRQSVAFWCNPISGHATLYWYQQILGQGPKLLIQFQNNGVVDDSQLPKDRFSAERLKGVDSTLKIQPAKLEDSAVYLCASSLDPLRSGSSGGELFFGEGSRLTVL.

The chain couples TRBV28 to TRBJ2-6, with TRBD1 as a possible D gene (5 bases). V gave up 6 bases and J gave up 2 bases, with 5 bases separating them. Germline V gene data show CDR1 as MDHEN and CDR2 as SYDVKM. This CDR3 region has 13 residues. CDR3 in amino acids: CASSRAGANVLTF. The CDR3, as DNA: TGTGCCAGCAGCAGGGCTGGGGCCAACGTCCTGACTTTC.